The 14 T cell receptor beta chains given below trace back to one sample, sequenced in a study of cytomegalovirus exposure and HLA in healthy donors. The study ran its PCR with 60 Vbeta and 13 Jbeta primers. Sequenced by immunoSEQ multiplex PCR; TCRdb stores in-frame clones only, minus some. The table has 60,000 to 85,000 clones, around 76% seen once. Material for sequencing was PBMCs. These receptors all come from a man aged 35-49 years in good health and CMV-seronegative.

The chain couples TRBV21-1 to TRBJ2-1; the D call TRBD1 from the table was never checked on the DNA. TRBV21-1 is deemed a pseudogene. The CDR3 runs to 16 residues. CDR3 DNA: TGTGCCAGCAGCAAAAGGGACAGACGCCCCTACAATGAGCAGTTCTTC. This gives the protein CASSKRDRRPYNEQFF.

The chain carries TRBV7-3 and TRBJ2-3, with D uncertain. Germline lookup yields CDR1 SGHTA and CDR2 FQGTGA. CDR3 length equals 14 residues. With 2 bases removed from V and 0 bases from J, the gap between germline ends came to 6 bases. CDR3 in DNA: TGTGCCAGCAGCTTACACTCCAGCACAGATACGCAGTATTTT. It yields the protein CASSLHSSTDTQYF.

V gene TRBV5-1 combines with J gene TRBJ2-1; the match to TRBD2 covers 13 bases. From germline, CDR1 is SGHRS and CDR2 YFSETQ. After removal of 4 bases from V and 9 bases from J, the junction contained 13 bases not matched to a gene. CDR3 length equals 17 residues. The CDR3 DNA sequence: TGCGCCAGCAGCGAGGGACTAGCGGGATCGGGGTTCGGTGAGCAGTTCTTC. Protein product: CASSEGLAGSGFGEQFF. Based on the CDR3 plus reference TRBV5-1 and TRBJ2-1, the full variable domain is KAGVTQTPRYLIKTRGQQVTLSCSPISGHRSVSWYQQTPGQGLQFLFEYFSETQRNKGNFPGRFSGRQFSNSRSEMNVSTLELGDSALYLCASSEGLAGSGFGEQFFGPGTRLTVL.

V usage is TRBV7-9 and J usage is TRBJ2-3; 7 nucleotides agree with TRBD2. This CDR3 is 15 amino acids long. The germline CDR1 and CDR2 sequences are SEHNR and FQNEAQ (reference sequence). V was pared by 8 bases and J by 5 bases, with 13 bases of the junction left unmatched. The CDR3 region is CASQLEAGVGDTQYF. CDR3 DNA sequence: TGTGCCAGCCAGCTGGAGGCGGGAGTGGGAGATACGCAGTATTTT.

The chain has TRBV7-9 and TRBJ1-1, with no clear D. Germline V gives CDR1 SEHNR, CDR2 FQNEAQ (reference sequence). Trimming left V 5 bases short and J 5 bases short, with 9 bases between. The CDR3 is made up of 12 amino acids. CDR3 region: CASSPDSTEAFF. CDR3 coding DNA: TGTGCCAGCAGCCCGGACTCTACTGAAGCTTTCTTT. Full variable domain (rest looked up from reference TRBV7-9 and TRBJ1-1): DTGVSQNPRHKITKRGQNVTFRCDPISEHNRLYWYRQTLGQGPEFLTYFQNEAQLEKSRLLSDRFSAERPKGSFSTLEIQRTEQGDSAMYLCASSPDSTEAFFGQGTRLTVV.

This clone showed up just once. The rearrangement uses TRBV4-2 and TRBJ2-6; 10 bases match TRBD1. Germline V gene sequence: CDR1 LGHNA, CDR2 YNFKEQ. The CDR3 sequence is 16 residues long. With 9 bases clipped from V and 2 bases from J, the junction kept 7 bases outside the gene matches. The CDR3: CASEATGGAGANVLTF. DNA of the CDR3: TGTGCCAGTGAGGCGACAGGGGGCGCTGGGGCCAACGTCCTGACTTTC.

V is TRBV5-8 and J is TRBJ2-3; D is perhaps TRBD1 (5 bases). This CDR3 has 15 amino acids. Deletions cut 1 base from V and 2 bases from J, with 11 bases between. Germline CDR1 is SGHTS and CDR2 is YDEGEE. CDR3 bases: TGTGCCAGCAGCTTGTACAGGCCCTCCACAGATACGCAGTATTTT. Amino acid sequence: CASSLYRPSTDTQYF. Drawing the rest from reference TRBV5-8 and TRBJ2-3, the complete variable domain is EAGVTQSPTHLIKTRGQQATLRCSPISGHTSVYWYQQALGLGLQFLLWYDEGEERNRGNFPPRFSGRQFPNYSSELNVNALELEDSALYLCASSLYRPSTDTQYFGPGTRLTVL.

The rearrangement links TRBV5-4 to TRBJ1-1; D gene ambiguous. The germline gives CDR1 SGHNT, CDR2 YYREEE (reference sequence). Trimming removed 4 bases at V and 0 bases at J, with 13 bases between. This CDR3 has 15 residues. Here the CDR3 DNA reads TGTGCCAGCAGCGCGGGATTCGGTATGAACACTGAAGCTTTCTTT. Amino acid sequence: CASSAGFGMNTEAFF.

CDR3 nucleotide sequence: TGTGCCAGCTCACCATTAGATCCGGGACAGGTTATTACTGGGGCCAACGTCCTGACTTTC. It yields the protein CASSPLDPGQVITGANVLTF. This chain links TRBV18 with TRBJ2-6; 8 positions match TRBD1. Per the germline V gene, CDR1 is KGHSH and CDR2 is LQKENI. The length of the CDR3 is 20 residues. J was trimmed by 2 bases and V by 2 bases; bases with no gene match: 14.

The chain recombines TRBV27 with TRBJ1-1; TRBD1 might be the D (5 bases). The V gene's germline CDR1 is MNHEY and CDR2 SMNVEV (reference sequence). V was pared by 4 bases and J by 7 bases, with 10 bases between. This CDR3 is built from 12 residues. The CDR3 region has the DNA TGTGCCAGCAGTTGGGGGGTAGGTGAAGCTTTCTTT. Translation: CASSWGVGEAFF.

The sample holds one count of this clone. The J gene is TRBJ1-5, the V gene TRBV5-1; weak D call: TRBD1 (6 bases). There are 15 residues in the CDR3. Per germline, CDR1 SGHRS and CDR2 YFSETQ. With 0 bases removed from V and 2 bases from J, the gap between germline ends came to 9 bases. DNA of the CDR3: TGCGCCAGCAGCTTGGAATCAGGGGGCAATCAGCCCCAGCATTTT. The encoded protein is CASSLESGGNQPQHF.

The chain joins TRBV2 to TRBJ1-2; D possibly corresponds to TRBD1 (5 bases). Germline CDR1 is SNHLY and CDR2 is FYNNEI. The V gene lost 2 bases and the J gene lost 8 bases, with 15 bases spanning the gap. The CDR3 totals 14 residues. CDR3 region: CASSEKKAGIGYTF. DNA of the CDR3: TGTGCCAGCAGTGAAAAAAAGGCAGGGATAGGCTACACCTTC.

The chain is built from TRBV7-8 and TRBJ1-5, with TRBD1 matching over 8 bases. Germline assignment: CDR1 SGHVS and CDR2 FQNEAQ. Unmatched junction bases numbered 0, after V lost 6 bases and J lost 5 bases. The CDR3 has 12 residues. This CDR3 reads CASRTGDQPQHF. The CDR3 DNA is TGTGCCAGCAGGACAGGGGATCAGCCCCAGCATTTT.

This chain connects TRBV10-3 to TRBJ1-2; perhaps TRBD1 as D (6 bases). CDR1 and CDR2 from the germline V gene are ENHRY and SYGVKD. This CDR3 is 14 amino acids long. V gave up 3 bases and J gave up 5 bases, with 13 bases separating them. As DNA, the CDR3 is TGTGCCATCAGTGATCGGGGGAGGGGGTATGGCTACACCTTC. Protein sequence: CAISDRGRGYGYTF.